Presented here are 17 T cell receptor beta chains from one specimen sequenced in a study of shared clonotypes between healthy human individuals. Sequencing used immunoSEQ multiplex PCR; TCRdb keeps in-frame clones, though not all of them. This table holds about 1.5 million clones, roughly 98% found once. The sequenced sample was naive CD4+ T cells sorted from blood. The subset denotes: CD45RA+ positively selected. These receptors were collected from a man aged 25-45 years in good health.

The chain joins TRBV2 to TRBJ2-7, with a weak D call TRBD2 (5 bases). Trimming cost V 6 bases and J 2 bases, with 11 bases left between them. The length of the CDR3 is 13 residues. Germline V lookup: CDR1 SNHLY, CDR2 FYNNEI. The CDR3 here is CASRERSTYEQYF. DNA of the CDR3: TGTGCCAGCAGGGAGCGGTCGACCTACGAGCAGTACTTC.

The CDR3 spells CASSELAGEQFF. The CDR3 DNA reads as TGTGCCAGCAGTGAATTAGCGGGGGAGCAGTTCTTC. V and J are TRBV25-1 and TRBJ2-1; 8 bases fit TRBD2. The CDR3 runs 12 residues. After removal of 1 base from V and 10 bases from J, the junction contained 0 bases not matched to a gene. Germline V gene sequence: CDR1 MGHDK, CDR2 SYGVNS.

CDR3 amino acids: CASSDSIVDTQYF. Written as DNA, the CDR3 is TGTGCCAGCAGTGACTCGATAGTGGATACGCAGTATTTT. The V call is TRBV6-4, the J call TRBJ2-3; unclear D gene. The CDR3 covers 13 residues. The V end was cut by 0 bases, the J end by 6 bases, with 7 bases between. CDR1 is MRHNA and CDR2 is SNTAGT in the germline V gene.

The CDR3 DNA sequence: TGTGCCAGCAGTTTAGACGGTGAGAGAGGCTACACCTTC. This gives the protein CASSLDGERGYTF. The chain combines TRBV6-6 with TRBJ1-2; D call uncertain. This CDR3 is 13 amino acids long. Germline assignment: CDR1 MNHNY and CDR2 SVGAGI (reference sequence). V was clipped by 4 bases and J by 8 bases, with 14 bases between them.

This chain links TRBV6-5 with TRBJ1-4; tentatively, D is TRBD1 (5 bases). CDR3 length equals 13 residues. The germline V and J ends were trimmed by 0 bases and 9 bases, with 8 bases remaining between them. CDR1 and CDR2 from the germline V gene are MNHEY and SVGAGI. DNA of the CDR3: TGTGCCAGCAGTTACTCCCCGGGACAAAAACTGTTTTTT. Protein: CASSYSPGQKLFF.

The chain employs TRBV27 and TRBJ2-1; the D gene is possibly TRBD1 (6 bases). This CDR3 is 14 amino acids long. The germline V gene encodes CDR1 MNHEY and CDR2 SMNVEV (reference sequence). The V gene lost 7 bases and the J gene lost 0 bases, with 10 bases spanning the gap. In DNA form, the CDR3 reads TGTGCCAGCAAGGGGGAAATCTCCTACAATGAGCAGTTCTTC. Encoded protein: CASKGEISYNEQFF.

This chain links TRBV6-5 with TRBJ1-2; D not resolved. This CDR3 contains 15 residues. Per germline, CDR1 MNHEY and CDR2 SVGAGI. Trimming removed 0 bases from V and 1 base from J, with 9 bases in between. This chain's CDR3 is CASSYSSGINYGYTF. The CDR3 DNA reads TGTGCCAGCAGTTACTCATCCGGGATTAACTATGGCTACACCTTC.

The CDR3 here is CSARGLETQYF. CDR3 nucleotide sequence: TGCAGTGCTAGAGGCCTTGAGACCCAGTACTTC. The chain carries TRBV20-1 and TRBJ2-5; D gene unclear. V lost 1 base and J 5 bases, leaving 5 bases between the germline ends. Germline loops: CDR1 DFQATT, CDR2 SNEGSKA (reference sequence). The CDR3 length is 11 residues.

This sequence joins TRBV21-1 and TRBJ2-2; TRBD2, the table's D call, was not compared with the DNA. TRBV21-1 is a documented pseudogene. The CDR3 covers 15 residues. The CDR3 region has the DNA TGTGCCAGCAGCCGATGGCGGGAGGAATCCGGGGAGCTGTTTTTT. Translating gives CASSRWREESGELFF.

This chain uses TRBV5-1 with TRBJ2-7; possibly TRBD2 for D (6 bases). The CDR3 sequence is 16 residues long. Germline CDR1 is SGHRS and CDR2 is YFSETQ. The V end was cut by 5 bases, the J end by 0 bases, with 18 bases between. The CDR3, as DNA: TGCGCCAGCAGGGAGAACTGGGGGAGGTTCTCCTACGAGCAGTACTTC. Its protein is CASRENWGRFSYEQYF.

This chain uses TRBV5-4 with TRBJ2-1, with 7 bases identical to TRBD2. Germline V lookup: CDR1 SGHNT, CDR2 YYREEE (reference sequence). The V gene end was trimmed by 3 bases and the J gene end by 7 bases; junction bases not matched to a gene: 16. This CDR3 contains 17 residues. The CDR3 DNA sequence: TGTGCCAGCAGCTCGGATCTTGTATTAGCGGGTCTGAATGAGCAGTTCTTC. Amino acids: CASSSDLVLAGLNEQFF.

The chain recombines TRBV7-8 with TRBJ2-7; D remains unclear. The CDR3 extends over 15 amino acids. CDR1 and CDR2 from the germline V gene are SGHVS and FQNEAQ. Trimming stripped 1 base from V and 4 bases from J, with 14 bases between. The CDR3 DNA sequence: TGTGCCAGCAGCTTAGTGGGCTGGGCCACGTACGAGCAGTACTTC. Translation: CASSLVGWATYEQYF.

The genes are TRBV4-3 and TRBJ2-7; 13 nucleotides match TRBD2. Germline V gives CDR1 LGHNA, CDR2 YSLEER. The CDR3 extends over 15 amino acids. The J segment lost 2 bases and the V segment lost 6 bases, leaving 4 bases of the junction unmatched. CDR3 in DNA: TGCGCCAGCAGTCGACTAGCGGGAGGAACCTACGAGCAGTACTTC. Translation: CASSRLAGGTYEQYF.

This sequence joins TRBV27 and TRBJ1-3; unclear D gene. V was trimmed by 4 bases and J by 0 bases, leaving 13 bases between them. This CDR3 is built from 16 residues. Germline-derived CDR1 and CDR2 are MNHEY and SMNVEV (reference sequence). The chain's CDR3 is CASSSTGSVSGNTIYF. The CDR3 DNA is TGTGCCAGCAGTTCTACTGGGTCAGTCTCTGGAAACACCATATATTTT.

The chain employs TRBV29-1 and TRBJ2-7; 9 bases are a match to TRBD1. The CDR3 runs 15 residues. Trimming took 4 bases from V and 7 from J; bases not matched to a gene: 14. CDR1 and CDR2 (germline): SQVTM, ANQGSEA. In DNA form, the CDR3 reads TGCAGCGTTGTGGGGGGCCGGGACAGGGTGCGGGAGCAGTACTTC. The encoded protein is CSVVGGRDRVREQYF.

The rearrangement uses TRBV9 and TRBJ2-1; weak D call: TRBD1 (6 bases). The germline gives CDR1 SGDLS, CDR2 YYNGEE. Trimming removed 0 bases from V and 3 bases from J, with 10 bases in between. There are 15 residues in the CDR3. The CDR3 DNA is TGTGCCAGCAGCGTAGTGGGGGCCTACTACAATGAGCAGTTCTTC. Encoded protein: CASSVVGAYYNEQFF.

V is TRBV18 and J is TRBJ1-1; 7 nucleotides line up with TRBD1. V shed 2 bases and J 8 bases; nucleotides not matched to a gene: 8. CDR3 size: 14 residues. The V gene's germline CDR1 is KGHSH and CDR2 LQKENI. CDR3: CASSPIQGSEEAFF. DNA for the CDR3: TGTGCCAGCTCACCAATACAGGGGTCCGAAGAAGCTTTCTTT. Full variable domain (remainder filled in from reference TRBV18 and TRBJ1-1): NAGVMQNPRHLVRRRGQEARLRCSPMKGHSHVYWYRQLPEEGLKFMVYLQKENIIDESGMPKERFSAEFPKEGPSILRIQQVVRGDSAAYFCASSPIQGSEEAFFGQGTRLTVV.